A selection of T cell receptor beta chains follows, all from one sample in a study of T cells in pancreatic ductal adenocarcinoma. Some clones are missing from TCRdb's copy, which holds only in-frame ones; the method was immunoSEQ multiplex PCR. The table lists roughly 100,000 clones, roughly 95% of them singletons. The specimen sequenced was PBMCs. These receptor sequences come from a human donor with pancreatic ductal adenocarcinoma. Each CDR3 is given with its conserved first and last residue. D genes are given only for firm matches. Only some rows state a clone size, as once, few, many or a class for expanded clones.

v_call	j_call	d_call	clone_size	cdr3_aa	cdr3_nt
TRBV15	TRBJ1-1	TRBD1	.	CATSRERDRAEAFF	TGTGCCACCAGCAGAGAACGAGACAGGGCTGAAGCTTTCTTT
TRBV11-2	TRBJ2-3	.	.	CASSGSSSGTSTDTQYF	TGTGCCAGCAGCGGGAGTAGTAGCGGCACTAGCACAGATACGCAGTATTTT
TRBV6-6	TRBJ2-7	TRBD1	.	CASRGQGAYEQYF	TGTGCCAGCAGAGGACAGGGGGCCTACGAGCAGTACTTC
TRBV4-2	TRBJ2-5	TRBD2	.	CASSRRTSGSGQETQYF	TGTGCCAGCAGCCGCCGGACTAGCGGGAGTGGTCAAGAGACCCAGTACTTC
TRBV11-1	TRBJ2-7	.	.	CASSLGVEYEQYF	TGTGCCAGCAGCTTAGGCGTAGAGTACGAGCAGTACTTC
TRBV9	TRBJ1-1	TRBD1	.	CASSAGTGKAFF	TGTGCCAGCAGCGCCGGGACAGGGAAGGCTTTCTTT
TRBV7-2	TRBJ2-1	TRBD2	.	CASTTHSGPYNEQFF	TGTGCCAGCACAACACATAGCGGGCCCTACAATGAGCAGTTCTTC
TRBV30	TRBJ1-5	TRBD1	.	CAWRSGTGGNQPQHF	TGTGCCTGGAGGTCCGGGACAGGGGGCAATCAGCCCCAGCATTTT
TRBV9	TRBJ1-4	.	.	CASSVEGGGEKLFF	TGTGCCAGCAGCGTAGAGGGGGGGGGTGAAAAACTGTTTTTT
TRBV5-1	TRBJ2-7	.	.	CASSLFGGDPYEQYF	TGCGCCAGCAGCTTGTTTGGAGGGGATCCCTACGAGCAGTACTTC
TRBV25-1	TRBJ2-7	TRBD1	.	CASSEWTLGTGIQYF	TGTGCCAGCAGTGAATGGACACTGGGGACAGGGATTCAGTACTTC
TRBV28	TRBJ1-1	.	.	CASTVPRQGLNTEAFF	TGTGCCAGCACCGTACCCCGCCAGGGCTTGAACACTGAAGCTTTCTTT
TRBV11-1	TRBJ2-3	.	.	CASSQEWADTQYF	TGTGCCAGCAGCCAGGAATGGGCAGATACGCAGTATTTT
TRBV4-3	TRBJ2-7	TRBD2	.	CASSQGTSGIYEQYF	TGCGCCAGCAGCCAAGGGACTAGCGGGATTTACGAGCAGTACTTC
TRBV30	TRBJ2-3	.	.	CASLWYLADTQYF	TGTGCCTCCCTATGGTACTTAGCAGATACGCAGTATTTT
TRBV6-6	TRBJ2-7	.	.	CASSTPTYEQYF	TGTGCCAGCAGTACTCCAACCTACGAGCAGTACTTC
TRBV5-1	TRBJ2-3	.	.	CASRKEGANTQYF	TGCGCCAGCAGGAAGGAGGGGGCTAATACGCAGTATTTT
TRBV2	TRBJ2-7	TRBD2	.	CASFGLAGGGYEQYF	TGTGCCAGTTTTGGGTTAGCGGGAGGTGGCTACGAGCAGTACTTC
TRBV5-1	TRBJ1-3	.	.	CASSLVTNSNTIYF	TGCGCCAGCAGCTTGGTGACAAACAGCAACACCATATATTTT
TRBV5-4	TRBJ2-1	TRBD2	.	CASSRGGVLAPNEQFF	TGTGCCAGCAGCCGTGGGGGGGTGCTAGCACCTAATGAGCAGTTCTTC
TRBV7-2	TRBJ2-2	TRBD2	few	CASSLASSTSVNTGELFF	TGTGCCAGCAGCTTAGCTTCCTCGACTAGCGTTAACACCGGGGAGCTGTTTTTT
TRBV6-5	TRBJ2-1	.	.	CASSSQTGYNEQFF	TGTGCCAGCAGCTCTCAGACAGGCTACAATGAGCAGTTCTTC
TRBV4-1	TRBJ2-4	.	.	CASSQNRGVAKNIQYF	TGCGCCAGCAGCCAAAATCGAGGTGTGGCCAAAAACATTCAGTACTTC
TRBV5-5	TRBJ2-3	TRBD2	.	CATSLGLAMGDTQYF	TGTGCCACCTCCCTGGGACTAGCGATGGGGGATACGCAGTATTTT
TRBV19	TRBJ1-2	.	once	CASSMGAGKNYGYTF	TGTGCCAGTAGTATGGGGGCAGGGAAGAACTATGGCTACACCTTC
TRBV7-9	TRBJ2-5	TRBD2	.	CASSLLRGGGQETQYF	TGTGCCAGCAGCTTATTGCGTGGGGGGGGTCAAGAGACCCAGTACTTC
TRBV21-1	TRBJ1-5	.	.	CASSKAGVQGARQPQHF	TGTGCCAGCAGCAAAGCGGGGGTACAGGGGGCGCGACAGCCCCAGCATTTT
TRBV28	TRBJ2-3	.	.	CASRTGKGSTDTQYF	TGTGCCAGCAGAACCGGGAAGGGAAGCACAGATACGCAGTATTTT
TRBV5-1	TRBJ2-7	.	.	CASSLAPGRLAGSYEQYF	TGCGCCAGCAGCTTGGCCCCTGGTCGACTCGCTGGCTCCTACGAGCAGTACTTC
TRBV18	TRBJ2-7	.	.	CASSPSRISGYEQYF	TGTGCCAGCTCACCCTCCAGAATCTCAGGCTACGAGCAGTACTTC
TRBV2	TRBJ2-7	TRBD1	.	CASRATGSRYEQYF	TGTGCCAGCAGGGCGACAGGGTCTCGATACGAGCAGTACTTC
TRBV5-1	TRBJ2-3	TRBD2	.	CASSLGASGSTDTQYF	TGCGCCAGCAGCTTGGGGGCTAGCGGCTCCACAGATACGCAGTATTTT
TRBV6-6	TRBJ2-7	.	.	CASTGSRPYEQYF	TGTGCCAGCACGGGGAGCCGTCCGTACGAGCAGTACTTC
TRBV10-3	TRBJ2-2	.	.	CAIKRGQGMDTGELFF	TGTGCCATCAAAAGGGGCCAGGGGATGGACACCGGGGAGCTGTTTTTT
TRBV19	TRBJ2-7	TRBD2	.	CASIETSGSGYEQYF	TGTGCCAGTATCGAGACTAGCGGGAGTGGCTACGAGCAGTACTTC
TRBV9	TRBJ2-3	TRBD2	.	CASSESGGGTDTQYF	TGTGCCAGCAGTGAAAGCGGGGGAGGGACAGATACGCAGTATTTT
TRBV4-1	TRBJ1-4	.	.	CASSQLDYEKLFF	TGCGCCAGCAGCCAATTGGACTACGAAAAACTGTTTTTT
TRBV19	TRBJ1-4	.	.	CASSPRDGVEKLFF	TGTGCCAGTAGTCCGAGGGATGGGGTTGAAAAACTGTTTTTT
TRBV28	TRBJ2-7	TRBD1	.	CASSPPTGEPSYEQYF	TGTGCCAGCAGTCCTCCAACAGGGGAACCCTCATACGAGCAGTACTTC
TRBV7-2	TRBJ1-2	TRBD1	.	CASSFNPGQGVGYTF	TGTGCCAGCAGCTTTAACCCGGGACAGGGAGTCGGCTACACCTTC
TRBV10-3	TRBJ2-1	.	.	CAISSRSDEQFF	TGTGCCATCTCCTCTAGGTCCGATGAGCAGTTCTTC
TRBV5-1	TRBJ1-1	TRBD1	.	CASSRGQGGVNTEAFF	TGCGCCAGCAGCAGGGGACAGGGCGGGGTGAACACTGAAGCTTTCTTT
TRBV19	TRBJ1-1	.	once	CASRFAGENTEAFF	TGTGCCAGTAGGTTTGCGGGGGAGAACACTGAAGCTTTCTTT
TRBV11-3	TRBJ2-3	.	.	CASSLVGGGGTDTQYF	TGTGCCAGCAGCTTAGTAGGTGGCGGGGGCACAGATACGCAGTATTTT
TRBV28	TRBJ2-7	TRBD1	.	CASTSGTAYGEQYF	TGTGCCAGCACCTCCGGGACAGCGTATGGGGAGCAGTACTTC
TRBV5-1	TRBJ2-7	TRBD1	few	CASSLDGQGFGEQYF	TGCGCCAGCAGCTTGGATGGACAGGGGTTTGGGGAGCAGTACTTC
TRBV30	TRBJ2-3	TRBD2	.	CAWTAGTSGAVTDTQYF	TGTGCCTGGACGGCCGGGACTAGCGGGGCAGTCACAGATACGCAGTATTTT